There are a few counts of the clone carrying this T cell receptor beta chain. Its antigen is still unknown. The data originate from a study of graft-versus-host responses after intestinal transplantation. The wider study: Each recipient received anti-thymocyte globulin induction, then tacrolimus and steroids for 3 to 4 years.

Study outcomes and limitations: Graft-donor T cell macrochimerism coincided with high graft-versus-host to host-versus-graft clonal ratios in allografts. Researchers found GvH clones in recipient marrow, and some showed up first in ileum or blood. Peak circulating GvH clone levels were associated with early post-transplant HvG declines.

The repertoire was sequenced with immunoSEQ multiplex PCR; TCRdb's copy has only in-frame clones and lacks some. The repertoire consists of tens of thousands of clones, with around 86% occurring once and the leading ten covering over 7%. This CDR3 is built from 18 residues. J gave up 2 bases and V 1 base, and 15 bases lay outside the gene matches. The germline CDR1 and CDR2 sequences are SGHNT and YYREEE (reference sequence). Specimen: unstimulated CD8+ T cells sorted from spleen or lymph node cells, collected before transplant. The source is a human donor who was the organ donor for an intestinal transplant. The chain joins TRBV5-4 to TRBJ2-7; TRBD1 matches at 7 bases. Here the CDR3 reads CASSLPPLKHRGPYEQYF. Written as DNA, the CDR3 is TGTGCCAGCAGCTTGCCGCCTCTAAAGCACAGGGGTCCCTACGAGCAGTACTTC.